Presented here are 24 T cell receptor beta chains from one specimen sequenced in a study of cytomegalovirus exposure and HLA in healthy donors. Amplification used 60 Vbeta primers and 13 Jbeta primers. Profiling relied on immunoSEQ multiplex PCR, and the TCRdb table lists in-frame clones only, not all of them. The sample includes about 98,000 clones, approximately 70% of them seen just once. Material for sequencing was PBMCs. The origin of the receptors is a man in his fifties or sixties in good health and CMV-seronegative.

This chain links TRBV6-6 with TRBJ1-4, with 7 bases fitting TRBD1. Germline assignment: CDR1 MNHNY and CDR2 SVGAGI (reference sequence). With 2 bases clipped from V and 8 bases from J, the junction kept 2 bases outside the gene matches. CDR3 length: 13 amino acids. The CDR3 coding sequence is TGTGCCAGCAGTTACGACAGGGACGAAAAACTGTTTTTT. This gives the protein CASSYDRDEKLFF.

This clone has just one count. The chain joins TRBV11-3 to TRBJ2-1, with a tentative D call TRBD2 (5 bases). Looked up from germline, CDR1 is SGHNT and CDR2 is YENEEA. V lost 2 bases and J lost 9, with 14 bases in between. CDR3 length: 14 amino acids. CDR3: CASSLRGRITEQFF. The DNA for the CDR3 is TGTGCCAGCAGCTTACGGGGTAGAATCACTGAGCAGTTCTTC.

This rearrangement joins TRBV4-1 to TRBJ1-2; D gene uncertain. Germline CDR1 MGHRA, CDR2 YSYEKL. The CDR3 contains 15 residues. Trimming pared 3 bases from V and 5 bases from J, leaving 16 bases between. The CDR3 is CASSHIGLPLYGYTF. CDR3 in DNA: TGCGCCAGCAGCCATATCGGACTTCCGCTGTATGGCTACACCTTC.

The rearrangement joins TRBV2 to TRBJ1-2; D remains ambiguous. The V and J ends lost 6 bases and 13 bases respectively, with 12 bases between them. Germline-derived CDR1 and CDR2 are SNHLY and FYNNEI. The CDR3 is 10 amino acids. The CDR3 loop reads CASRGGGPTF. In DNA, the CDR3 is TGTGCCAGCAGAGGTGGAGGGCCCACCTTC.

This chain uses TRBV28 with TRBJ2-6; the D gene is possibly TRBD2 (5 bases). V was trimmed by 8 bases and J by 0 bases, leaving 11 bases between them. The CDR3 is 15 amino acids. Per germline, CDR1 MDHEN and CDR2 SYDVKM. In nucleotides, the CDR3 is TGTGCCAGCGACCCCGGGGTCTCTGGGGCCAACGTCCTGACTTTC. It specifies CASDPGVSGANVLTF.

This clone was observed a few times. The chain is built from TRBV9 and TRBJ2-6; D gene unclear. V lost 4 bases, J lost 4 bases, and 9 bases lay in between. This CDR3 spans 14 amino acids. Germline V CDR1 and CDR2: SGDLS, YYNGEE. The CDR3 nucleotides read TGTGCCAGCAGCCCGGTGGGCGGGGCCAACGTCCTGACTTTC. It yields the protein CASSPVGGANVLTF.

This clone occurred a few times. The CDR3 DNA reads as TGTGCCAGCAGTCGGGGACTAGCGGGGGCCTACGAGCAGTACTTC. Translation gives CASSRGLAGAYEQYF. The chain links TRBV6-5 to TRBJ2-7, with TRBD2 matching 14 bases. Looked up from germline, CDR1 is MNHEY and CDR2 is SVGAGI. The CDR3 sequence is 15 residues long. V was pared by 5 bases and J by 2 bases, with 2 bases of the junction left unmatched.

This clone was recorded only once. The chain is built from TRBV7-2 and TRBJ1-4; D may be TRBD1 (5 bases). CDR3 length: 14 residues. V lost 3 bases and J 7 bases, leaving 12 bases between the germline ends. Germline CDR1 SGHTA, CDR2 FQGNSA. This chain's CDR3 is CASSFRDWGEKLFF. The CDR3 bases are TGTGCCAGCAGCTTCCGGGACTGGGGTGAAAAACTGTTTTTT.

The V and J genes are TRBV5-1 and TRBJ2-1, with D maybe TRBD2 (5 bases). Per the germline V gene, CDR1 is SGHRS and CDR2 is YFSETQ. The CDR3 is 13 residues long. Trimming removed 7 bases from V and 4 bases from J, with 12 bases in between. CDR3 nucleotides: TGCGCCAGCGGCGGGCCAGAGTACAATGAGCAGTTCTTC. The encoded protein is CASGGPEYNEQFF.

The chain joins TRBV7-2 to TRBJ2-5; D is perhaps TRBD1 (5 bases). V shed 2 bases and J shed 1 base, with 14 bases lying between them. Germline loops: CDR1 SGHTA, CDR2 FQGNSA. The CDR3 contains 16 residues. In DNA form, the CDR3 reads TGTGCCAGCAGCTTACCTGCCAGGGCTTTCCAAGAGACCCAGTACTTC. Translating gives CASSLPARAFQETQYF.

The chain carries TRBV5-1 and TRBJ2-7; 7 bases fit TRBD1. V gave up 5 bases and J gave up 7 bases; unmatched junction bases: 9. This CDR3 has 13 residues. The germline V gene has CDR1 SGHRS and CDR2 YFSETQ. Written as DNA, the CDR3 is TGCGCCAGCAGACCAACAGGGGCCGGGGAGCAGTACTTC. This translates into CASRPTGAGEQYF.

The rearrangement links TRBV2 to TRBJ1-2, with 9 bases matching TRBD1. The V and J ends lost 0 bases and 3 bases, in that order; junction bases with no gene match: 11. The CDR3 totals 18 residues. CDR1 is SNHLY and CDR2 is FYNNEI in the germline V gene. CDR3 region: CASSEALPGQGQDYGYTF. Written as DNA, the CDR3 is TGTGCCAGCAGTGAAGCGCTTCCCGGACAGGGGCAGGACTATGGCTACACCTTC.

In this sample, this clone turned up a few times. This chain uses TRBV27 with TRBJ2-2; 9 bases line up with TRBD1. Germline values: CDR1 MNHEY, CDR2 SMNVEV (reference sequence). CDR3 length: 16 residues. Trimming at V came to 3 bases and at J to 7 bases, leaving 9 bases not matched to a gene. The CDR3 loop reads CASSFDGTGHNGELFF. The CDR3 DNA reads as TGTGCCAGCAGTTTTGATGGGACAGGGCATAACGGGGAGCTGTTTTTT.

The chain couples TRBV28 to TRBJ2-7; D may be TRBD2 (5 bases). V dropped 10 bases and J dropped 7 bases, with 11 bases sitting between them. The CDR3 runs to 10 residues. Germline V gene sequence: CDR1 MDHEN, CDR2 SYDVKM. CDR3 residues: CATDGGEQYF. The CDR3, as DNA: TGTGCCACCGACGGCGGGGAGCAGTACTTC.

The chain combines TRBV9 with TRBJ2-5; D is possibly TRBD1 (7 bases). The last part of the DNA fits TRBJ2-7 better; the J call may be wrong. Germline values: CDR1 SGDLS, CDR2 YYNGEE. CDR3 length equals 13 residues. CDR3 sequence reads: CASSPGDSYEQYF. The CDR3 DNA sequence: TGTGCCAGCAGCCCGGGGGACAGCTACGAGCAGTACTTC.

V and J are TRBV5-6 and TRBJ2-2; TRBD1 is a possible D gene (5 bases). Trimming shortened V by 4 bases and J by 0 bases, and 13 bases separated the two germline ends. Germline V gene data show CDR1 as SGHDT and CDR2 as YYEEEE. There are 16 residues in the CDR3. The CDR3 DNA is TGTGCCAGCAGCCCCGTGACAGTCGCGAACACCGGGGAGCTGTTTTTT. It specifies CASSPVTVANTGELFF.

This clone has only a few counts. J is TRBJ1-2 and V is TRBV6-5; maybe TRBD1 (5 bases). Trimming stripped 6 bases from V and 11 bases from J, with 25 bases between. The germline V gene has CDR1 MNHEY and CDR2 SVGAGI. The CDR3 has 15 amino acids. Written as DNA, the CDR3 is TGTGCCAGCAGCCCCAATACCGGGACTCTAGCTGGTTACACCTTC. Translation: CASSPNTGTLAGYTF.

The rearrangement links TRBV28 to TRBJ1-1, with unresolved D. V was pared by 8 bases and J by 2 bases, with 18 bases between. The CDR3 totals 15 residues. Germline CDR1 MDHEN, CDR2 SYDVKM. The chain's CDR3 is CASSTNSRANTEAFF. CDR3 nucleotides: TGTGCCAGCTCCACCAATTCGAGGGCCAACACTGAAGCTTTCTTT.

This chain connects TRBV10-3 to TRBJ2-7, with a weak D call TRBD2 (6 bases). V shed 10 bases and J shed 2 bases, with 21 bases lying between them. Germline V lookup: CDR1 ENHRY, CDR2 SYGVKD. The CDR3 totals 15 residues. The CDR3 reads CASKTGTLKAYEQYF. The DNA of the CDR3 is TGTGCCAGTAAAACCGGGACTCTAAAAGCCTACGAGCAGTACTTC.

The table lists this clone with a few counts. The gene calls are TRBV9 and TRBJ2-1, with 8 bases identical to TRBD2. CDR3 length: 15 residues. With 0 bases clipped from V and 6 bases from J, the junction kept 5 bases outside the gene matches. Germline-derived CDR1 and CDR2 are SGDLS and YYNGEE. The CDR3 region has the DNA TGTGCCAGCAGCGTAGAAGCGGGGGCAGCCAATGAGCAGTTCTTC. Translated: CASSVEAGAANEQFF.

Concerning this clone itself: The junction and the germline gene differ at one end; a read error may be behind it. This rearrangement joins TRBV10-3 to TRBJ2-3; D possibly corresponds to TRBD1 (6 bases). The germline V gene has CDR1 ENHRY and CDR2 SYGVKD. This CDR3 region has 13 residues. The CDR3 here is CAMSGGHTDTQYF. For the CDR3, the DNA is TGTGCCATGAGTGGGGGACACACAGATACGCAGTATTTT.

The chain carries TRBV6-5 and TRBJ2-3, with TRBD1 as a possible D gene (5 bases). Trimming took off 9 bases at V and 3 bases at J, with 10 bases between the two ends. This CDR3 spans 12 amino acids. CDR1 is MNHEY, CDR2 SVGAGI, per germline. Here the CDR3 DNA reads TGTGCCAGTGGAAGGGGAACAGATACGCAGTATTTT. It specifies CASGRGTDTQYF.

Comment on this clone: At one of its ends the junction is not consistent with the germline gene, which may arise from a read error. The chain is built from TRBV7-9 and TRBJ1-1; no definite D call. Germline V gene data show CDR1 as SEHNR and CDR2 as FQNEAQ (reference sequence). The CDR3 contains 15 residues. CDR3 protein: CSSSLDQRMNTEAFF. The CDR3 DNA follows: TGTTCCAGCAGCTTAGACCAGAGGATGAACACTGAAGCTTTCTTT.

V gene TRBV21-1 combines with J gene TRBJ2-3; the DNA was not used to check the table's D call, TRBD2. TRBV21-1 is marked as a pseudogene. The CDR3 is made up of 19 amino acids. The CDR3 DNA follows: TGTGCCAGCAGCACCCATTACGACGAGGCGGTAGTTAGCACAGATACGCAGTATTTT. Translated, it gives CASSTHYDEAVVSTDTQYF.